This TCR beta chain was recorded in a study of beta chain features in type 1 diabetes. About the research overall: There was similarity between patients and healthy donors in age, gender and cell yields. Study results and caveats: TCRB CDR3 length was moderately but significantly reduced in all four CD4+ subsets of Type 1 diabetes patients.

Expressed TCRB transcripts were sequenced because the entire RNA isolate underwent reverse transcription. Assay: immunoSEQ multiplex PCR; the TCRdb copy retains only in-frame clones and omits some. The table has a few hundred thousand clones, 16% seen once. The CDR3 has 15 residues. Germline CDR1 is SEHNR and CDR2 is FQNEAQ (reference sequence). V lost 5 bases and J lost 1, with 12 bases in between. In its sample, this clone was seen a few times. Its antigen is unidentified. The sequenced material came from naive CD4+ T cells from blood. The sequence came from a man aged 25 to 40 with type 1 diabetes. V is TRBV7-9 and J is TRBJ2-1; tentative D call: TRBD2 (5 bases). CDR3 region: CASSPRGSSYNEQFF. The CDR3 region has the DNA TGTGCCAGCAGCCCACGAGGGAGTTCCTACAATGAGCAGTTCTTC. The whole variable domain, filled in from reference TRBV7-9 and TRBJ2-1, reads DTGVSQNPRHKITKRGQNVTFRCDPISEHNRLYWYRQTLGQGPEFLTYFQNEAQLEKSRLLSDRFSAERPKGSFSTLEIQRTEQGDSAMYLCASSPRGSSYNEQFFGPGTRLTVL.